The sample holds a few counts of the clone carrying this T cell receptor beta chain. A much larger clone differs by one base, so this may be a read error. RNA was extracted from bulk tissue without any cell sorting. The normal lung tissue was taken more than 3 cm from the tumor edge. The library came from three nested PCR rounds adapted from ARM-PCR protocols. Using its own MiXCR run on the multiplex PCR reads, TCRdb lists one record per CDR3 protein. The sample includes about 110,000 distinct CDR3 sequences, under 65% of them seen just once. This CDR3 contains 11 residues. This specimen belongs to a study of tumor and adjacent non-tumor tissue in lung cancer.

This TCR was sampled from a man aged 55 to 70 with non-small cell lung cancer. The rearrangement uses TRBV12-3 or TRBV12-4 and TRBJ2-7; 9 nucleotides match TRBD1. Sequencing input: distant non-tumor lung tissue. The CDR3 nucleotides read TGTGTCACAGGACAGGGGCGTGAGCAGTACTTC. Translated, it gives CVTGQGREQYF.